The entry below gives a single TCR beta chain sequence along with its context. Its matching antigen is unknown. Using immunoSEQ multiplex PCR, the repertoire was profiled, and TCRdb retains in-frame clones only, with some absent. This table holds tens of thousands of clones, nearly 85% found once. The source of the sample is a study of OX40 agonist ivuxolimab in advanced cancers. Study in general: Six ivuxolimab dose levels, 0.01 to 10 mg/kg, were given intravenously every 2 weeks. Age averaged around 58 years (range roughly 23 to 79), and around 87% were male. Three patients, one with hepatocellular carcinoma and two with cutaneous melanoma, responded partially. Study-wide results and caveats: Patients with a partial response at 0.1-3.0 mg/kg had among the lowest clonal expansion.

This clonotype originated in an adult with an advanced solid tumor such as melanoma, head and neck, liver or kidney cancer. Sequences were derived from CD4+ or CD8+ T cells sorted from blood, sampled in a trial of the OX40 agonist ivuxolimab.

The CDR3 DNA reads TGTGCCAGCAGCACCGGACTAGCGGGATTCAGAAATGAGCAGTTCTTC. Protein product: CASSTGLAGFRNEQFF. The chain employs TRBV5-4 and TRBJ2-1; 12 bases are shared with TRBD2. CDR1 is SGHNT and CDR2 is YYREEE in the germline V gene (reference sequence). V was pared by 4 bases and J by 7 bases, with 9 bases of the junction left unmatched. The CDR3 length is 16 residues.